This T cell receptor (beta chain) was sequenced during a study of T cell repertoires in aging, cancer and after chemotherapy. On the study more broadly: Six age groups, ranging from 30 or younger to 70 or older, included the donors.

Peripheral blood genomic DNA, not sorted cells or RNA, was the template. Multiplex touch-down PCR with TRB-A/B primers amplified rearranged V-D-J TRB sequences. TCRdb reanalysed the multiplex PCR reads using MiXCR and keeps one entry per CDR3 protein. The sample records about 6,200 distinct CDR3 sequences, about 32% being singletons. Per the germline V gene, CDR1 is LNHDA and CDR2 is SQIVND (reference sequence). This CDR3 comprises 15 residues. Deletions cut 1 base from V and 3 bases from J, with 11 bases between. To note about this clonotype: A read error may be the cause here, since a much bigger clone is one base away.

This chain connects TRBV19 to TRBJ2-3, with no clear D. The TCR originated in a human donor with a blood cancer. Source material: blood. CDR3 sequence reads: CASSIGRSRTDTQYF. DNA for the CDR3: TGTGCCAGTAGTATAGGCAGGAGTCGGACAGATACGCAGTATTTT. Using reference TRBV19 and TRBJ2-3 for the parts outside the CDR3, the full variable domain is DGGITQSPKYLFRKEGQNVTLSCEQNLNHDAMYWYRQDPGQGLRLIYYSQIVNDFQKGDIAEGYSVSREKKESFPLTVTSAQKNPTAFYLCASSIGRSRTDTQYFGPGTRLTVL.